This TCR beta chain came from a study of blood T cell repertoires in COVID-19. Study details: Sites in the United States, Italy and Spain provided acute and convalescent COVID-19 samples.

Across about two dozen US areas, participants ranged in age from about 18 to 90 years. Participants' reported clinical history set cohort assignment. The CDR3 covers 13 residues. Germline V gene lookup returns CDR1 LNHDA and CDR2 SQIVND (reference sequence). V was clipped by 8 bases and J by 1 base; unmatched bases: 2. Authors' data handling: Estimation of nucleated cell counts was performed using reference gene primer amplification. Libraries were prepared by immunoSEQ multiplex PCR; TCRdb keeps only in-frame clonotypes and omits some of them. Clonal size and the V and J genes are those of that table, whereas D and trimming came from the DNA. The data hold fewer than 500,000 clones, with more than 75% observed a single time.

The sample taken for sequencing was PBMCs or T cells enriched from blood (not recorded which). The chain carries TRBV19 and TRBJ1-2, with 9 bases matching TRBD1. The sequence derives from a woman aged 25 to 45 with acute COVID-19. CDR3 sequence reads: CASGQGRNYGYTF. The CDR3 coding sequence is TGTGCCAGTGGACAGGGGCGTAACTATGGCTACACCTTC.